Presented here are 8 T cell receptor beta chains from one specimen sequenced in a study of T cells after yellow fever vaccination. TCRdb independently ran MiXCR on the 5' RACE reads; one entry per CDR3 protein. The data contain a few hundred thousand distinct CDR3 sequences, about a sixth of them seen just once; the ten biggest clones take up about 18%. Here the sequenced sample was PBMCs, taken 4 to 6 days after the first yellow fever vaccination. Every receptor here comes from a man between 18 and 35 years old who received the YFV17D yellow fever vaccine.

As regards this clonotype: This likely comes from a read error, as the CDR3 has no conserved phenylalanine or tryptophan at its end. The rearrangement uses TRBV7-2 and TRBJ2-1; 7 bases map to TRBD2. The germline gives CDR1 SGHTA, CDR2 FQGNSA. The length of the CDR3 is 16 residues. V gave up 0 bases and J gave up 5 bases; unmatched junction bases: 7. CDR3 residues: CASSLAGGAGHNEQFL. As DNA, the CDR3 is TGTGCCAGCAGCTTAGCGGGAGGGGCAGGGCACAATGAGCAGTTCTTA.

This clonotype was seen a few times. The chain links TRBV7-9 to TRBJ1-2, with D unresolved. CDR1 is SEHNR and CDR2 is FQNEAQ in the germline V gene (reference sequence). V lost 1 base to trimming and J lost 3 bases, with 9 bases between them. This CDR3 is 14 amino acids long. CDR3 loop: CASSLGSSHYGYTF. The CDR3 DNA is TGTGCCAGCAGCTTAGGGTCCTCTCACTATGGCTACACCTTC.

The chain recombines TRBV29-1 with TRBJ2-6; 10 bases fit TRBD1. This CDR3 is built from 14 residues. Germline CDR1 and CDR2: SQVTM and ANQGSEA. V dropped 6 bases and J dropped 8; count of bases not matched to a gene: 7. CDR3 in amino acids: CSVSPGQGTNVLTF. The CDR3 nucleotides read TGCAGCGTCTCACCGGGACAGGGGACCAACGTCCTGACTTTC.

This clonotype came up a few times. The V call is TRBV4-3, the J call TRBJ2-3, with D possibly being TRBD1 or TRBD2 (6 bases each). The ends were cut back, 0 bases at V and 6 bases at J, with 19 bases in the middle. This CDR3 is built from 17 residues. CDR1 is LGHNA, CDR2 YSLEER, per germline. The CDR3 DNA is TGCGCCAGCAGCCAAGATGGGGCGGGACACGGTTTGGATACGCAGTATTTT. This sequence encodes CASSQDGAGHGLDTQYF.

This clonotype occurred a few times. The chain couples TRBV5-5 to TRBJ2-4; no definite D call. Looked up from germline, CDR1 is SGHKS and CDR2 is YYEKEE (reference sequence). This CDR3 region has 15 residues. The V end lost 0 bases, the J end lost 0 bases, and 7 bases lay between the germline ends. The CDR3 bases are TGTGCCAGCAGCTTGGTCTTGGAAGCCAAAAACATTCAGTACTTC. Translation: CASSLVLEAKNIQYF.

This clonotype was seen only a few times. This chain links TRBV12-3 or TRBV12-4 with TRBJ2-6; TRBD1 might be the D (5 bases). The CDR3 totals 15 residues. V gave up 7 bases and J gave up 4 bases, with 14 bases separating them. The CDR3 loop reads CASTRVGSGANVLTF. The DNA of the CDR3 is TGTGCCAGCACCAGGGTCGGGTCCGGGGCCAACGTCCTGACTTTC.

This chain connects TRBV12-3 or TRBV12-4 to TRBJ2-1, with 13 nucleotides matching TRBD2. The junction had 7 bases not matched to a gene; V was cut back by 5 bases and J by 9 bases. The CDR3 sequence is 15 residues long. CDR3 loop: CASSPTTSGGGEQFF. The CDR3 DNA reads TGTGCCAGCAGTCCAACTACTAGCGGGGGGGGTGAGCAGTTCTTC.

This clonotype was detected a few times. The chain combines TRBV4-3 with TRBJ1-4, with a tentative D call TRBD1 (6 bases). CDR1 and CDR2 (germline): LGHNA, YSLEER. Deletions cut 1 base from V and 8 bases from J, with 20 bases between. The length of the CDR3 is 17 residues. The CDR3 is CASSQGAGDYMSEKLFF. DNA for the CDR3: TGCGCCAGCAGCCAAGGGGCAGGGGACTACATGAGCGAAAAACTGTTTTTT.